The entry below describes one T cell receptor beta chain. The antigen is undetermined. This sample was taken from a study of cytomegalovirus exposure and HLA in healthy donors. The overall study: Membership in the Caucasian-associated ancestry cluster was found for around 81% of 300 to 400 genotyped donors. Study-level findings and limits: Across donors, most TCRs were seen rarely, yet some public ones were widespread. Within a later analysis, the majority of CMV-associated TCR beta chains appeared HLA-restricted.

The germline V gene encodes CDR1 SNHLY and CDR2 FYNNEI. Trimming removed 4 bases at V and 1 base at J, with 14 bases between. This CDR3 is 16 amino acids long. PCR involved 60 Vbeta and 13 Jbeta primers. Produced via immunoSEQ multiplex PCR; TCRdb's table is partial and in-frame only. Among around 69,000 clones listed, roughly 67% were seen once. Input material: PBMCs. The chain carries TRBV2 and TRBJ1-5; D remains ambiguous. The clonotype was recovered from a man aged 35-49 years in good health and CMV-seropositive. As DNA, the CDR3 is TGTGCCAGCAGTGCTCAGACAATAAGGAGCAATCAGCCCCAGCATTTT. Amino acids: CASSAQTIRSNQPQHF.